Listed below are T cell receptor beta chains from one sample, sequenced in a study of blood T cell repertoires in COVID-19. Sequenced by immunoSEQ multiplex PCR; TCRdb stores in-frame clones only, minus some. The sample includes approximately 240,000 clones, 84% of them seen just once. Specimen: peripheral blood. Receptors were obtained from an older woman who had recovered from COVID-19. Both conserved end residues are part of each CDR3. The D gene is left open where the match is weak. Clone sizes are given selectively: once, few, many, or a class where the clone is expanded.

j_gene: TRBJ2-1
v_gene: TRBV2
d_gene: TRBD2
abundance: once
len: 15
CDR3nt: TGTGCCAGCAGTGAAGAGCGGGGGGCCTACAATGAGCAGTTCTTC
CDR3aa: CASSEERGAYNEQFF

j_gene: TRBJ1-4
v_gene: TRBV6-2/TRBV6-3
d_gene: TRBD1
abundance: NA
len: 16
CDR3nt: TGTGCCAGCAGTAGCCGAGAGACAGGGGGAAATGAAAAACTGTTTTTT
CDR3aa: CASSSRETGGNEKLFF

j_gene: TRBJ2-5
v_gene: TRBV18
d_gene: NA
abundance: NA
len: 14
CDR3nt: TGTGCCAGCTCACCACCGCGTCAAAAACAGACCCAGTACTTC
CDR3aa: CASSPPRQKQTQYF

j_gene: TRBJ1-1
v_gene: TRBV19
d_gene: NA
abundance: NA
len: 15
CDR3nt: TGTGCCAGTAGTATAGCACGGCGGGGAAACACTGAAGCTTTCTTT
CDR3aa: CASSIARRGNTEAFF

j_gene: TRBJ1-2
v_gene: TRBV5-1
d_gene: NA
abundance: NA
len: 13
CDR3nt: TGCGCCAGCAGCTTGGCAGATAACTATGGCTACACCTTC
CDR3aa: CASSLADNYGYTF

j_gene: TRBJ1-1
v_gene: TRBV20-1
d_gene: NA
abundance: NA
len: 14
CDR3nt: TGCAGTGCTAGTTACCGACGGGTGAACACTGAAGCTTTCTTT
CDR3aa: CSASYRRVNTEAFF

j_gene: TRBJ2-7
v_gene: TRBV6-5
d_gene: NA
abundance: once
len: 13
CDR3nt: TGTGCCAGCAGGAAGGGACAAGCCTACGAGCAGTACTTC
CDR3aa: CASRKGQAYEQYF

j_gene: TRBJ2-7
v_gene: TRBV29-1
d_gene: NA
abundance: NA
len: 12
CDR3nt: TGCAGCGTTCAGTCTTCTGGCTACGAGCAGTACTTC
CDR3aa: CSVQSSGYEQYF

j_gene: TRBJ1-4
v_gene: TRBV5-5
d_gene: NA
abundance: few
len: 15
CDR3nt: TGTGCCAGCAGCCGCCAGGGTTTGACTAATGAAAAACTGTTTTTT
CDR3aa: CASSRQGLTNEKLFF

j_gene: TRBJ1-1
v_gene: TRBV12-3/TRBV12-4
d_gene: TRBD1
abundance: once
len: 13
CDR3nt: TGTGCCAGCAAGGGACAGCCGAACACTGAAGCTTTCTTT
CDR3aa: CASKGQPNTEAFF

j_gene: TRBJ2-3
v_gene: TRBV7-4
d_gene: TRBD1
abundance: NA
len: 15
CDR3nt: TGTGCCAGCAGCTTATATCAGGGGGTCACAGATACGCAGTATTTT
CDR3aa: CASSLYQGVTDTQYF

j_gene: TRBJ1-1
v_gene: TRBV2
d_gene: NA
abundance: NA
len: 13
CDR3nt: TGTGCCAGCAGTTCAGACAGGTACACTGAAGCTTTCTTT
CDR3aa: CASSSDRYTEAFF

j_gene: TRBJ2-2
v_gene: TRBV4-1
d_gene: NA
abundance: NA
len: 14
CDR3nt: TGCGCCAGCACTTCAGGGGCCAACACCGGGGAGCTGTTTTTT
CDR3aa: CASTSGANTGELFF

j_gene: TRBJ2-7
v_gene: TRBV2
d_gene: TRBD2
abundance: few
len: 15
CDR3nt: TGTGCCAGCAGTGAACTAGCTAGCGGGGGGAGTGAGCAGTACTTC
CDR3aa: CASSELASGGSEQYF

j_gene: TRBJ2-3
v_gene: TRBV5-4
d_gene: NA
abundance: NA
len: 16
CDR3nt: TGTGCCAGCAGCTCATTCGACAGGGAGGTGGCAGATACGCAGTATTTT
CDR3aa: CASSSFDREVADTQYF

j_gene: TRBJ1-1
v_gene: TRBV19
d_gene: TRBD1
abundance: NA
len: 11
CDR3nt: TGTGCCATAAGACAGGGTACTGAAGCTTTCTTT
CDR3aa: CAIRQGTEAFF

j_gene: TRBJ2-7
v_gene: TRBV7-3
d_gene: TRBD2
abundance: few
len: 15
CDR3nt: TGTGCCAGCAGCTTAGAAGCGGGGGGGCTCTACGAGCAGTACTTC
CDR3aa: CASSLEAGGLYEQYF

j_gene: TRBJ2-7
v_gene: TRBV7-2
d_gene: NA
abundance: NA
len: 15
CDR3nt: TGTGCCAGCAGCTTAGCTGGGCAGGCCTCCTACGAGCAGTACTTC
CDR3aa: CASSLAGQASYEQYF

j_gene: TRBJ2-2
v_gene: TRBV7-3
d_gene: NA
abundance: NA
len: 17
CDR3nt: TGTGCCAGCAGCTTAACGAGGGGACAAGCGAACACCGGGGAGCTGTTTTTT
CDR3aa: CASSLTRGQANTGELFF

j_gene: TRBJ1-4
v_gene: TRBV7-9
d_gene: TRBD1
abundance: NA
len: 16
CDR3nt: TGTGCCAGCAGCGACGACAGGGGGTCAACTAATGAAAAACTGTTTTTT
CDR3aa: CASSDDRGSTNEKLFF

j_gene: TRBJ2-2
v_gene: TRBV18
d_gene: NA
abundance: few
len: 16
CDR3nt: TGTGCCAGCTCACCACAGGGGACAAAGAACACCGGGGAGCTGTTTTTT
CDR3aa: CASSPQGTKNTGELFF

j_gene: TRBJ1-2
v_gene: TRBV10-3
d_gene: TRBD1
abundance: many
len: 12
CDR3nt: TGTGCCATCAGAACAGGGGTCGATGGCTACACCTTC
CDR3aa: CAIRTGVDGYTF

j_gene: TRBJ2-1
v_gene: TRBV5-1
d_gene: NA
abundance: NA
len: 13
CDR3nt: TGCGCCAGCAGCTTGAACAGTGACAATGAGCAGTTCTTC
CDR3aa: CASSLNSDNEQFF

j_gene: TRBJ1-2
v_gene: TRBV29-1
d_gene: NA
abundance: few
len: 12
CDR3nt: TGCAGCGTAATCAGGGAGGGCTATGGCTACACCTTC
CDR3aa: CSVIREGYGYTF

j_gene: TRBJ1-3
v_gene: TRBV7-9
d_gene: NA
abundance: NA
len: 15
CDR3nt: TGTGCCAGCAGCTTTGCTGGGGCCATTGGGAACACCATATATTTT
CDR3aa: CASSFAGAIGNTIYF

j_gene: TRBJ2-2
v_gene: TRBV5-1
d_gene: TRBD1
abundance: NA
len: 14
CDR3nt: TGCGCCAGCACACCACCAGGGGGCCTCGGGGAGCTGTTTTTT
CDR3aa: CASTPPGGLGELFF

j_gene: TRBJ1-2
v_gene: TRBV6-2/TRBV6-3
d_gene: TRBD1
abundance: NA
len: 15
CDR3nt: TGTGCCAGCAGTTACAGGGGGACAGGTTACTATGGCTACACCTTC
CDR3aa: CASSYRGTGYYGYTF

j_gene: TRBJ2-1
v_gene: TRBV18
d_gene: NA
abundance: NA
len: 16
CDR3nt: TGTGCCAGCTCACCACGGAGTCAGGGCCCAATGAATGAGCAGTTCTTC
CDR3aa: CASSPRSQGPMNEQFF

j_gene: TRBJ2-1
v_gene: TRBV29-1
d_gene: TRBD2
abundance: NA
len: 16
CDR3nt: TGCAGCGTTGAATTGGGTAGCGGGGGAACCTACAATGAGCAGTTCTTC
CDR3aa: CSVELGSGGTYNEQFF

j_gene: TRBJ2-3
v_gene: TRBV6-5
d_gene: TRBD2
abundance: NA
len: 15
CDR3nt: TGTGCCAGCAGGAATAGCGGGGGGGGTGAGAATACGCAGTATTTT
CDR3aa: CASRNSGGGENTQYF

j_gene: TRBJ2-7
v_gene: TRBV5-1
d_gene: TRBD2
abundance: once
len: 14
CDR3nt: TGCGCCAGCAGCTTGGGGACTAGCGGGGGACGCTGTCACTTC
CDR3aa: CASSLGTSGGRCHF

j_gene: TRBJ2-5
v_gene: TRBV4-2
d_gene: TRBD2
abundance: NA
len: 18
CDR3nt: TGTGCCAGCAGCCAAGATTCAGGTGCGGGGGGGCCGATGGAGACCCAGTACTTC
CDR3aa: CASSQDSGAGGPMETQYF

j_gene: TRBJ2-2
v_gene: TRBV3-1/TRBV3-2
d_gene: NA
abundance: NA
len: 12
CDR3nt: TGTGCCAGCAGCCGCGGGGCCGGGGAGCTGTTTTTT
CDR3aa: CASSRGAGELFF

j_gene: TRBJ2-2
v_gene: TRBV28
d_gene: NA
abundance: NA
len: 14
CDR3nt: TGTGCCAGCAATTCGGGACATAACACCGGGGAGCTGTTTTTT
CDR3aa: CASNSGHNTGELFF

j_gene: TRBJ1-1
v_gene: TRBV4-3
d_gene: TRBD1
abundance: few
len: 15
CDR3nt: TGCGCCAGCAGCCGTCTTGGGACAGGGGCCACTGAAGCTTTCTTT
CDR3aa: CASSRLGTGATEAFF

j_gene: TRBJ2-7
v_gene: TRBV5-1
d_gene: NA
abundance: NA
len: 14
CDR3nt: TGCGCCAGCAGCTATAACAGGCCTTCCTACGAGCAGTACTTC
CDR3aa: CASSYNRPSYEQYF

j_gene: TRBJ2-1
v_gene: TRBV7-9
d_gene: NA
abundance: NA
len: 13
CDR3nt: TGTGCCAGTCGCGGGCCGAGATGGCATGAGCAGTTCTTC
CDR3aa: CASRGPRWHEQFF

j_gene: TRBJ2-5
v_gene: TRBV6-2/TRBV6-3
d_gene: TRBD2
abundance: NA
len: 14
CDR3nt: TGTGCCAGCAGTTACATGTTGGCTAGCGGGGACGGGGACTTC
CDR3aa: CASSYMLASGDGDF

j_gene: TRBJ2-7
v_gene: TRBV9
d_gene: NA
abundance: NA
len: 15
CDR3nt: TGTGCCAGCAGCGTAGAGGGGGTGGGGTCCTACGAGCAGTACTTC
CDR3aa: CASSVEGVGSYEQYF

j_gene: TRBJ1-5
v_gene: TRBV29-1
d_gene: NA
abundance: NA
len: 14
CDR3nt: TGCAGCGTCGCAAGGGGGGGCAGTAATCAGCCCCAGCATTTT
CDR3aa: CSVARGGSNQPQHF

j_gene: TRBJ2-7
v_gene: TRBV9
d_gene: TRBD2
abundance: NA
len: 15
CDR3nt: TGTGCCAGCAGCGTAGAGGCTAGCGGGGGGTTGGAGCAGTACTTC
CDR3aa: CASSVEASGGLEQYF